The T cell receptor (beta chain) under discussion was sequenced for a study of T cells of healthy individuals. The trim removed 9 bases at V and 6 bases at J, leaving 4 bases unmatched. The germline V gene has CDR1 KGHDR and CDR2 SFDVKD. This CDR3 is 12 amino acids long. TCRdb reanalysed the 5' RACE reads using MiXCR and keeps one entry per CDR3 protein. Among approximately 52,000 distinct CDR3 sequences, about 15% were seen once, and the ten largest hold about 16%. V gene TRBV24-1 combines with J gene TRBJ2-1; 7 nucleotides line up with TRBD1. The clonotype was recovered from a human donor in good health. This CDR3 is CATSTGVNEQFF. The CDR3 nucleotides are TGTGCCACCTCTACAGGGGTCAATGAGCAGTTCTTC.